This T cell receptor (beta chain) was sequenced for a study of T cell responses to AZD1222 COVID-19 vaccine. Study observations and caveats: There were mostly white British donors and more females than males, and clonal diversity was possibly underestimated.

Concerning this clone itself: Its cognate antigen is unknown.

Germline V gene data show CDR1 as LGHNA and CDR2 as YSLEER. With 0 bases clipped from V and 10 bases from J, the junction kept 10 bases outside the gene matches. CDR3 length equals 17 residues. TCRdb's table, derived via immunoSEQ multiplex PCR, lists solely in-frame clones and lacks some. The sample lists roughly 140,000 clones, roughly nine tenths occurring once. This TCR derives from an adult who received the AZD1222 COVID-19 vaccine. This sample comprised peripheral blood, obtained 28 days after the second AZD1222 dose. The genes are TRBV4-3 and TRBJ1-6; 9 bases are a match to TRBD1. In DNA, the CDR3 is TGCGCCAGCAGCCAAGATGCCTCCGGGACAGGGCGGTCACCCCTCCACTTT. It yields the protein CASSQDASGTGRSPLHF.